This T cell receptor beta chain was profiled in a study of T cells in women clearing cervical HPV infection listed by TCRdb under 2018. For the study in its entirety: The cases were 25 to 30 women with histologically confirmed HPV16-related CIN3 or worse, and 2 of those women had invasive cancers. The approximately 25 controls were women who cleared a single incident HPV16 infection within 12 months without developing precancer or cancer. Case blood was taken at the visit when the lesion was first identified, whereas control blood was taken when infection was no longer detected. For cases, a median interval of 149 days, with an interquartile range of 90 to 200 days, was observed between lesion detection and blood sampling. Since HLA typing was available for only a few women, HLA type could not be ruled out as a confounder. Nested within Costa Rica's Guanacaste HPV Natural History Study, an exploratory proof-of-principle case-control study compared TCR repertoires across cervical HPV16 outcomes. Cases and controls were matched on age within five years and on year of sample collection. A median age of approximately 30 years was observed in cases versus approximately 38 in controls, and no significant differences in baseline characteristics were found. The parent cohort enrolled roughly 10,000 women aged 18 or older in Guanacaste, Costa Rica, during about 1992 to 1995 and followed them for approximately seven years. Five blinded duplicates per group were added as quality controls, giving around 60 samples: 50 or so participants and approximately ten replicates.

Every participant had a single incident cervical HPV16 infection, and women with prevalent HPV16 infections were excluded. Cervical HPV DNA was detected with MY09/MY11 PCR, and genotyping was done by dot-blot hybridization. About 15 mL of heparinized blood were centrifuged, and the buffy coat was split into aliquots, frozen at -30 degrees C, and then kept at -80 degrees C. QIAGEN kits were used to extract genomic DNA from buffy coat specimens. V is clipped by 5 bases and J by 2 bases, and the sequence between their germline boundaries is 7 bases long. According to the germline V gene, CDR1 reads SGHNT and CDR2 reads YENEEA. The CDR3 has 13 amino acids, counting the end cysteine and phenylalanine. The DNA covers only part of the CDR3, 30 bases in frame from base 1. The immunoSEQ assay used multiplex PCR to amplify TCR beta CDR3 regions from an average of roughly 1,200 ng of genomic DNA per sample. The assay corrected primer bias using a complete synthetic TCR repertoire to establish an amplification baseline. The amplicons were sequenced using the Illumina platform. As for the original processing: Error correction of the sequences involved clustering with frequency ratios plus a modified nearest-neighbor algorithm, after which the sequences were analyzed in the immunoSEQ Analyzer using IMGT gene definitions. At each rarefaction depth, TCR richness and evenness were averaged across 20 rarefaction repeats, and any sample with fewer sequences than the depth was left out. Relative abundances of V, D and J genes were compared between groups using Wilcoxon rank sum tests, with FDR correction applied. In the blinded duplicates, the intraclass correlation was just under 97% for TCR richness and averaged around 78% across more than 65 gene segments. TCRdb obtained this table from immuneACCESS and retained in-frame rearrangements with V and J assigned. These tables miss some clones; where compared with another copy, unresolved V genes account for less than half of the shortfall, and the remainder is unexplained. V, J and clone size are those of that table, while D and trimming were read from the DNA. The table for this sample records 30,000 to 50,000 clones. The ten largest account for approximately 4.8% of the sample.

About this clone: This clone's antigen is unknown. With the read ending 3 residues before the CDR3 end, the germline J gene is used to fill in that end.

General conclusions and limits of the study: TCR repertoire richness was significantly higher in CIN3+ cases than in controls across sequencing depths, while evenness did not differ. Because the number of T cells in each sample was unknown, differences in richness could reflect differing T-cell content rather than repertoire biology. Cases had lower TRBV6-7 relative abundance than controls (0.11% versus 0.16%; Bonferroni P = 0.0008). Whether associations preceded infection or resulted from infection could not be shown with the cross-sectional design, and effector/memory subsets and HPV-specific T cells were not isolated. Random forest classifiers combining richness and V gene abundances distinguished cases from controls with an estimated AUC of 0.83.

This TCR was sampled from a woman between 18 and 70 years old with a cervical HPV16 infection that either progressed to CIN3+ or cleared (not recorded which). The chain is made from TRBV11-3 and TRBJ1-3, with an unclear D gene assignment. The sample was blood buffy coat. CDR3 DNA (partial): TGTGCCAGCAGCCCAGTACCTGGAAACACC. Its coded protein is CASSPVPGNT. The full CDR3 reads CASSPVPGNTIYF.